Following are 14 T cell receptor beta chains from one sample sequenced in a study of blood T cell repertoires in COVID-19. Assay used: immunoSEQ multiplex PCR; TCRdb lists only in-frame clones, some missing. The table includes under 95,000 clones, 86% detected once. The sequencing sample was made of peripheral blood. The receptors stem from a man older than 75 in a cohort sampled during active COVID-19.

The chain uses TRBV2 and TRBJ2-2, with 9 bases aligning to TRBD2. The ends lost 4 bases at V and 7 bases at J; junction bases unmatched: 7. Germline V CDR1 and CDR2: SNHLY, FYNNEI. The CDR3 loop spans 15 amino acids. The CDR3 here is CASSVSGGNSGELFF. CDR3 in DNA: TGTGCCAGCAGTGTCAGCGGGGGGAATAGCGGGGAGCTGTTTTTT.

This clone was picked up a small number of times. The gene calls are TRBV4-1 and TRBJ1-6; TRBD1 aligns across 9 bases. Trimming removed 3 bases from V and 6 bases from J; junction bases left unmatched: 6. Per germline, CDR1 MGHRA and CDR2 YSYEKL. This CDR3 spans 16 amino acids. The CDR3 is CASSHAPGQGNSPLHF. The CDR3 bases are TGCGCCAGCAGCCACGCTCCGGGACAGGGTAATTCACCCCTCCACTTT.

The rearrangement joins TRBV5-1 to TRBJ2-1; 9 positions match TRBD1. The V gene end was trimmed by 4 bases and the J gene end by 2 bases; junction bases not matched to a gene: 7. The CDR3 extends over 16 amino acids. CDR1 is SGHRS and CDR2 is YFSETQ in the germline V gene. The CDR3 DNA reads TGCGCCAGCAGCGAAATGGGACAGGGTGCCTACAATGAGCAGTTCTTC. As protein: CASSEMGQGAYNEQFF.

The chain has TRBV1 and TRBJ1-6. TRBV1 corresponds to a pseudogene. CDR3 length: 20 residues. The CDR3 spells CTSSQDDPPLHFGKNSPLHF. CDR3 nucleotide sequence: TGCACCAGCAGCCAAGATGACCCTCCACTCCATTTCGGGAAAAATTCACCCCTCCACTTT.

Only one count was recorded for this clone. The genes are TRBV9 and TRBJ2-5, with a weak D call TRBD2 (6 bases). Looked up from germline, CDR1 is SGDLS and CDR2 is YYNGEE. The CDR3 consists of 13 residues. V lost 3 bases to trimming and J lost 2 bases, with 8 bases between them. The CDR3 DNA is TGTGCCAGCAGCGGCGGGGTGCAAGAGACCCAGTACTTC. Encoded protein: CASSGGVQETQYF.

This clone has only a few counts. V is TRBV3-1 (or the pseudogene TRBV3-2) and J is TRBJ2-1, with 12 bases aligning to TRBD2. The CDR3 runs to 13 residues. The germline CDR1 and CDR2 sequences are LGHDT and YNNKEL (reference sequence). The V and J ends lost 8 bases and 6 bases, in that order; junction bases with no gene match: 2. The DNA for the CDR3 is TGTGCCAGCCGACTAGCGGGGGTCAATGAGCAGTTCTTC. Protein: CASRLAGVNEQFF.

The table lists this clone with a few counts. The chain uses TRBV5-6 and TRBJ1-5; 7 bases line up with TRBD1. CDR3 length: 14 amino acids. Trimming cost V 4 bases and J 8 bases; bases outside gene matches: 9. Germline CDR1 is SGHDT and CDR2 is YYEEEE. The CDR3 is CASSHRQGPEPQHF. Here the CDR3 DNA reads TGTGCCAGCAGCCACCGACAGGGCCCGGAGCCCCAGCATTTT.

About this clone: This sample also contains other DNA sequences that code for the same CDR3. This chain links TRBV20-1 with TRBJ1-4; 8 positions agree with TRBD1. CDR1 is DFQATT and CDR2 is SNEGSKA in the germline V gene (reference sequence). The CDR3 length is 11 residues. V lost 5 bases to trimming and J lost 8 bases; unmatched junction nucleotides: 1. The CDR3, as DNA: TGCAGTGCTTACAGGGGGGAAAAACTGTTTTTT. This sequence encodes CSAYRGEKLFF.

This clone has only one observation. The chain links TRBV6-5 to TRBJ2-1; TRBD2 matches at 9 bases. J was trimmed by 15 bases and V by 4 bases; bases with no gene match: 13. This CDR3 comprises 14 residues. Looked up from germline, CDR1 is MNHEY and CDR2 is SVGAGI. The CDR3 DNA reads TGTGCCAGCAGTTTTAGCGGGGGAACAGGCTATTGGTTCTTC. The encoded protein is CASSFSGGTGYWFF.

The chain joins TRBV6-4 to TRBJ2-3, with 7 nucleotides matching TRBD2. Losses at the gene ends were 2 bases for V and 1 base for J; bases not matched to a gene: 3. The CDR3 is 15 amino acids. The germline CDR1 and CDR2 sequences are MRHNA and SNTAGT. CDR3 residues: CASSDVAGGTDTQYF. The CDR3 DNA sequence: TGTGCCAGCAGTGACGTCGCGGGGGGCACAGATACGCAGTATTTT.

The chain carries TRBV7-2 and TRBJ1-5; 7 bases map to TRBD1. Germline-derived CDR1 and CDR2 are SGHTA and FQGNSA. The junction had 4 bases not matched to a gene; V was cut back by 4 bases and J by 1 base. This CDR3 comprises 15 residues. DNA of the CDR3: TGTGCCAGCAGCTCCCGGGACAGAAGCAATCAGCCCCAGCATTTT. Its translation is CASSSRDRSNQPQHF.

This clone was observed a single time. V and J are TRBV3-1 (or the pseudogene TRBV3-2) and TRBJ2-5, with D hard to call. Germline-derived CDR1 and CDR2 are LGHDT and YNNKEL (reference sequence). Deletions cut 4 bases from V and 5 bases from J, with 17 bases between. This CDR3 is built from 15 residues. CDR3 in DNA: TGTGCCAGCAGCCTGTCCCGCCCCAACAGTGAGACCCAGTACTTC. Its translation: CASSLSRPNSETQYF.

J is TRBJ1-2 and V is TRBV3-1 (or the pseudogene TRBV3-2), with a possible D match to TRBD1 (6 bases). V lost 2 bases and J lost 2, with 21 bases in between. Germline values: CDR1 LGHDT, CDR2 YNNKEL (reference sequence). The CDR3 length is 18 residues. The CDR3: CASSQRGTSGTYNYGYTF. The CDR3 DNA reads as TGTGCCAGCAGCCAAAGGGGGACCTCCGGGACATACAACTATGGCTACACCTTC.

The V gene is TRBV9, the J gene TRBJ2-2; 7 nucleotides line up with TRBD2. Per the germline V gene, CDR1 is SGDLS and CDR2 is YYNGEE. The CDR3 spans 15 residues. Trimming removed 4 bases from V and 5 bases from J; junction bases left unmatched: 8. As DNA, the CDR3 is TGTGCCAGCAGCCCTTCCGGTAGCGGGACCGGGGAGCTGTTTTTT. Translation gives CASSPSGSGTGELFF.